These T cell receptor beta chains were read from a single sample in a study of shared clonotypes between healthy human individuals. TCRdb's table, derived via immunoSEQ multiplex PCR, lists solely in-frame clones and lacks some. The table lists hundreds of thousands of clones, roughly 70% of them singletons. Sample: memory CD4+ T cells sorted from blood. These receptors all stem from a woman aged 25 to 39 in good health. Both conserved end residues are part of each CDR3. D genes are given only for firm matches. The size of a clone is reported for some rows only, either as once, few or many, or as a class for expanded clones.

D gene	V gene	clone size	J gene	CDR3 protein	CDR3 DNA
TRBD1	TRBV7-8	few	TRBJ1-1	CASSSTGVRTEAFF	TGTGCCAGCAGCTCGACAGGGGTTCGCACTGAAGCTTTCTTT
TRBD2	TRBV7-9	-	TRBJ2-3	CASSLFRLAGGFTDTQYF	TGTGCCAGCAGCTTATTCCGACTAGCGGGAGGATTCACAGATACGCAGTATTTT
-	TRBV6-5	-	TRBJ1-1	CASTGNSLRNTEAFF	TGTGCCAGCACCGGAAATTCCTTGAGGAACACTGAAGCTTTCTTT
TRBD2	TRBV7-8	few	TRBJ2-7	CASSIFGTSTHEQYF	TGTGCCAGCAGCATCTTCGGGACTAGCACTCACGAGCAGTACTTC
-	TRBV2	-	TRBJ2-7	CASSPRGRTYEQYF	TGTGCCAGCTCTCCTAGGGGCAGAACCTACGAGCAGTACTTC
-	TRBV28	few	TRBJ1-4	CASRWDHGGEKLFF	TGTGCCAGCAGATGGGACCACGGTGGGGAAAAACTGTTTTTT
-	TRBV5-1	-	TRBJ1-1	CASSVQGMNTEAFF	TGCGCCAGCAGCGTACAGGGTATGAACACTGAAGCTTTCTTT
-	TRBV28	-	TRBJ2-2	CASSLENGAQSGELFF	TGTGCCAGCAGTTTAGAGAACGGGGCACAGTCCGGGGAGCTGTTTTTT
TRBD1	TRBV30	few	TRBJ1-1	CAWTHRTGDVVGTEAFF	TGTGCCTGGACCCACCGGACAGGGGATGTAGTTGGCACTGAAGCTTTCTTT
TRBD2	TRBV28	-	TRBJ2-2	CASRGTSGAANTGELFF	TGTGCCAGCAGGGGGACTAGCGGGGCAGCGAACACCGGGGAGCTGTTTTTT
-	TRBV7-3	few	TRBJ1-1	CASSGGRDTEAFF	TGTGCCAGCAGCGGAGGGAGGGACACTGAAGCTTTCTTT
-	TRBV25-1	-	TRBJ2-7	CASSDNRPGGSYEQYF	TGTGCCAGCAGTGATAACCGACCCGGAGGGTCCTACGAGCAGTACTTC
-	TRBV7-2	-	TRBJ1-2	CASSPRHSTHYGYTF	TGTGCCAGCAGCCCCCGACACTCCACCCACTATGGCTACACCTTC
TRBD2	TRBV5-1	-	TRBJ2-3	CASSFWAGATDTQYF	TGCGCCAGCAGCTTCTGGGCGGGAGCCACAGATACGCAGTATTTT
TRBD1	TRBV6-5	-	TRBJ1-2	CASFGTGGVYGYTF	TGTGCCAGCTTCGGGACAGGGGGCGTCTATGGCTACACCTTC
-	TRBV2	few	TRBJ2-2	CASSRQNTGELFF	TGTGCCAGCAGTAGACAGAACACCGGGGAGCTGTTTTTT
TRBD2	TRBV18	-	TRBJ2-7	CASAGTSGSRGEQYF	TGTGCCAGCGCCGGGACTAGCGGGAGTCGAGGCGAGCAGTACTTC
TRBD1	TRBV6-1	few	TRBJ2-2	CASKSQGDTGELFF	TGTGCCAGCAAATCACAGGGGGACACCGGGGAGCTGTTTTTT
-	TRBV5-6	few	TRBJ1-5	CASSSQGYNQPQHF	TGTGCCAGCAGCTCGCAGGGATACAATCAGCCCCAGCATTTT
TRBD2	TRBV10-1	few	TRBJ2-7	CASSDAGESVEQYF	TGCGCCAGCAGTGACGCGGGAGAGTCGGTCGAGCAGTACTTC
-	TRBV6-1	-	TRBJ2-7	CASSRAGEYEQYF	TGTGCCAGCAGTCGGGCCGGAGAATACGAGCAGTACTTC
TRBD1	TRBV28	once	TRBJ1-5	CASTQGGGAHQPQHF	TGTGCCAGCACCCAGGGGGGGGGCGCACATCAGCCCCAGCATTTT
-	TRBV27	-	TRBJ1-4	CASSLWARPATNEKLFF	TGTGCCAGCAGTTTATGGGCCAGGCCTGCAACTAATGAAAAACTGTTTTTT
-	TRBV4-1	-	TRBJ1-2	CASSQVNNNYGYTF	TGCGCCAGCAGCCAAGTTAACAACAACTATGGCTACACCTTC
TRBD1	TRBV10-3	-	TRBJ2-7	CAIREGQGAGEQYF	TGTGCCATCAGGGAAGGACAGGGGGCGGGCGAGCAGTACTTC
-	TRBV5-1	-	TRBJ2-2	CASRAEGAGELFF	TGCGCCAGCAGGGCAGAAGGCGCCGGGGAGCTGTTTTTT
-	TRBV19	-	TRBJ1-5	CASSMSLLSMSQPQHF	TGTGCCAGTAGTATGTCTTTATTGAGTATGAGCCAGCCCCAGCATTTT
-	TRBV4-1	-	TRBJ2-1	CASSQGAGQERNEQFF	TGCGCCAGCAGCCAAGGAGCCGGCCAGGAGAGGAATGAGCAGTTCTTC
-	TRBV14	-	TRBJ1-1	CASSQSSFTEAFF	TGTGCCAGCAGCCAATCCTCCTTCACTGAAGCTTTCTTT
-	TRBV19	-	TRBJ1-5	CASSIEGAGDIHQPQHF	TGTGCCAGTAGTATAGAAGGAGCAGGGGATATCCATCAGCCCCAGCATTTT
TRBD2	TRBV2	-	TRBJ2-1	CASRGTSGYNEQFF	TGTGCCAGCAGGGGGACTAGCGGATACAATGAGCAGTTCTTC
-	TRBV7-9	-	TRBJ1-1	CASSSRWNTEAFF	TGTGCCAGCAGTTCGAGATGGAACACTGAAGCTTTCTTT
-	TRBV7-2	-	TRBJ1-5	CASSLDSYSNQPQHF	TGTGCCAGCAGCCTGGACAGTTATAGCAATCAGCCCCAGCATTTT
TRBD1	TRBV6-6	-	TRBJ1-1	CASSSGTGGKNTEAFF	TGTGCCAGCAGTAGCGGGACAGGGGGAAAGAACACTGAAGCTTTCTTT
TRBD1	TRBV28	-	TRBJ1-2	CASRGQYGYTF	TGTGCCAGCAGGGGACAGTATGGCTACACCTTC
TRBD2	TRBV2	-	TRBJ2-3	CASTTGGTDTQYF	TGTGCCAGCACGACGGGAGGGACAGATACGCAGTATTTT